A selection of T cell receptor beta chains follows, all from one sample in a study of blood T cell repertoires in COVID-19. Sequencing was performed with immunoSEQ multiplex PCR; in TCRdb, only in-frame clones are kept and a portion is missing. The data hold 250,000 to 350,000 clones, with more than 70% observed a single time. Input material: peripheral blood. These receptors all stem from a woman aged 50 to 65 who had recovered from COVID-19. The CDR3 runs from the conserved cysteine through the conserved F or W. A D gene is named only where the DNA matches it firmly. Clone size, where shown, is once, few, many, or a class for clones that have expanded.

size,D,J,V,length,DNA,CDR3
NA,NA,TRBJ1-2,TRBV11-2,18,TGTGCCAGCAGCAGTCCCGGGTTAGGTCCTGGAATGGGCTATGGCTACACCTTC,CASSSPGLGPGMGYGYTF
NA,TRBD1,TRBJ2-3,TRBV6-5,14,TGTGCCAGCCGCGCAGGGGGTGGCACAGATACGCAGTATTTT,CASRAGGGTDTQYF
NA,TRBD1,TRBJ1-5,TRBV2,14,TGTGCCAGCAGTTGGACAGGGAGGGATCAGCCCCAGCATTTT,CASSWTGRDQPQHF
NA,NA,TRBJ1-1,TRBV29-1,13,TGCAGCGTAGAGGAGGGAAGGAACACTGAAGCTTTCTTT,CSVEEGRNTEAFF
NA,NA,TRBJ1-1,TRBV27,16,TGTGCCAGCAGTTTACGCAGGGGAGGGGGTGGGTCTGAAGCTTTCTTT,CASSLRRGGGGSEAFF
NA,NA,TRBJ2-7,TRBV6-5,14,TGTGCCAGCAGTTACCGGCGGGACTCCTACGAGCAGTACTTC,CASSYRRDSYEQYF
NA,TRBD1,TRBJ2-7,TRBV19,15,TGTGCCAGTAGTGTAGGTGCGACAGGGTCTACGCAGCAGTACTTC,CASSVGATGSTQQYF
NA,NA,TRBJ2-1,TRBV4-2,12,TGTGCCAGCAGCCGGAGGGGCAATGAGCAGTTCTTC,CASSRRGNEQFF
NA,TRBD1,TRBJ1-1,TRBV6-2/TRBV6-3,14,TGTGCCAGCAGTTACGTGACGGGGACAGTTGAAGCTTTCTTT,CASSYVTGTVEAFF
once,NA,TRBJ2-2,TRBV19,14,TGTGCCAGTAGTCACAGGGATATCGGCGGGGAGCTGTTTTTT,CASSHRDIGGELFF
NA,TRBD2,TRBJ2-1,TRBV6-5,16,TGTGCCAGCAGTTCCCTAGCGGGGGGATCCTACAATGAGCAGTTCTTC,CASSSLAGGSYNEQFF
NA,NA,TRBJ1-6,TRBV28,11,TGTGCCAGCAGTGCGGGCAGTTTCCTCCACTTT,CASSAGSFLHF
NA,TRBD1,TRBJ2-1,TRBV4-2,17,TGTGCCAGCAGCCAAGACTACCGGGACAGGGTAGTCAATGAGCAGTTCTTC,CASSQDYRDRVVNEQFF
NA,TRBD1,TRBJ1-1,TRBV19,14,TGTGCCAGTAGTTCCGGGACAGGGGTCACTGAAGCTTTCTTT,CASSSGTGVTEAFF
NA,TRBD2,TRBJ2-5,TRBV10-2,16,TGCGCCAGCAGTTATGGAATAGCGGGGGGGGGAGAGACCCAGTACTTC,CASSYGIAGGGETQYF
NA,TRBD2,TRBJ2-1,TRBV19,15,TGTGCCAGTAGTCCGACTAGCGGGGTCTACAATGAGCAGTTCTTC,CASSPTSGVYNEQFF
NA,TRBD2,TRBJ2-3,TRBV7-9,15,TGTGCCAGCAGTGTTCTAGCGGGGCGCACAGATACGCAGTATTTT,CASSVLAGRTDTQYF
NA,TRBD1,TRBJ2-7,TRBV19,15,TGTGCCAGTAGTAAAACGGACAGGGTCTCCTACGAGCAGTACTTC,CASSKTDRVSYEQYF
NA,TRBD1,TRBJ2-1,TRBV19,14,TGTGCCAGTAGCTTTCAGGGGGCCTACAATGAGCAGTTCTTC,CASSFQGAYNEQFF
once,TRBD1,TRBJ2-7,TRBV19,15,TGTGCCAGTAGTATAGGGGGACAGACCTCCTACGAGCAGTACTTC,CASSIGGQTSYEQYF
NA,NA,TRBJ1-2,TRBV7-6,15,TGTGCCAGCAGCTTAGGAAGTCGGTCCAACTATGGCTACACCTTC,CASSLGSRSNYGYTF
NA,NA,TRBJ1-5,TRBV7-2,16,TGTGCCAGCAGCTTGGGAGGGGGGTTTAGCAATCAGCCCCAGCATTTT,CASSLGGGFSNQPQHF
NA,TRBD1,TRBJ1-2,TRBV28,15,TGTGCCAGCAGTCCACCGGGACAGGGGGGCTATGGCTACACCTTC,CASSPPGQGGYGYTF
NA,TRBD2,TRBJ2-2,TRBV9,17,TGTGCCAGCAGCCTATATAGCGGGAGTCTCGGTGGCGGGGAGCTGTTTTTT,CASSLYSGSLGGGELFF
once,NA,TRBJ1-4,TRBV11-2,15,TGTGCCAGCAGAACATGGGGGCGGATTAATGAAAAACTGTTTTTT,CASRTWGRINEKLFF
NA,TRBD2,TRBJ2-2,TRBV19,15,TGTGCCAGTAGCCTTAGCGGGCGGAACACCGGGGAGCTGTTTTTT,CASSLSGRNTGELFF
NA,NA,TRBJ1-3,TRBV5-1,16,TGCGCCAGCAGCTACGGGGAGAGGAACTCTGGAAACACCATATATTTT,CASSYGERNSGNTIYF
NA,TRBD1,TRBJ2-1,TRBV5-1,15,TGCGCCAGCAGCCCCGGACAGGGTCATTGGGGTGAGCAGTTCTTC,CASSPGQGHWGEQFF
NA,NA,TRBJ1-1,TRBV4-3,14,TGCGCCAGCAGCGTGGAGGTTCGGAACACTGAAGCTTTCTTT,CASSVEVRNTEAFF
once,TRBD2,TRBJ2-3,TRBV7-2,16,TGTGCCAGCAGCCTCAGGTGGGGGGGAGGAGCAGATACGCAGTATTTT,CASSLRWGGGADTQYF
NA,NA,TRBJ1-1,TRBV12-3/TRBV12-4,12,TGTGCCAGCAGTTTCGGGGGAATAGAAGCTTTCTTT,CASSFGGIEAFF
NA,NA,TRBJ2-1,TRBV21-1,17,TGTGCCAGCAGTCTTGTTACTAGCGGAAGTACCTACAATGAGCAGTTCTTC,CASSLVTSGSTYNEQFF
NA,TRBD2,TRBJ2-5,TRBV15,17,TGTGCCACCAGCAGAGGCCTCTCCGGGGGGGCGGTAGAGACCCAGTACTTC,CATSRGLSGGAVETQYF